This is a list of T cell receptor beta chains from one sample in a study of blood T cell repertoires in COVID-19. Sequencing was performed with immunoSEQ multiplex PCR; in TCRdb, only in-frame clones are kept and a portion is missing. The table shows about 150,000 clones, with over 75% occurring only once. Source material: PBMCs or T cells enriched from blood (not recorded which). These receptors were collected from a woman aged 50 to 60 who had recovered from COVID-19. The CDR3 runs from the conserved cysteine through the conserved F or W. The order of the fields is D gene, V gene, clone size, CDR3 protein. A D gene is named only where the DNA matches it firmly. Not all rows give a size; the values are once, few, many and, for expanded clones, a class.

- TRBV3-1/TRBV3-2 - CASSQGVGFPEKLFF
TRBD1 TRBV18 - CASSPGTGGNTEAFF
TRBD2 TRBV19 - CASSIAAGSTDTQYF
TRBD2 TRBV18 - CASSPGAGNTDTQYF
- TRBV11-3 - CASSLYGGDTGELFF
- TRBV6-2/TRBV6-3 - CASSPGWSRNQPQHF
- TRBV27 - CASSLWGSTKKLFF
TRBD1 TRBV7-2 - CASSFGGQGYGYTF
TRBD1 TRBV27 - CASRGPTGGYGYTF
TRBD1 TRBV7-2 - CASSPRDRGSDQPQHF
- TRBV11-2 - CASSDRGNSYEQYF
- TRBV5-5 - CASEGGFNTEAFF
- TRBV6-2/TRBV6-3 - CASSYPPGHPYQETQYF
- TRBV6-1 - CASSESVGTRSYEQYF
TRBD1 TRBV7-3 - CASSLGQGAAGANVLTF
- TRBV19 - CATRQAGTNEQFF
- TRBV6-5 - CASKAADFYGYTF
- TRBV24-1 once CATSDLSRASYNEQFF
- TRBV11-1 - CASSLGSGRGYEQYF
- TRBV12-3/TRBV12-4 - CASSLARKPEAFF
- TRBV20-1 - CSATDRYNEQFF
TRBD1 TRBV19 - CASSRDRGGDSNQPQHF
- TRBV7-2 - CASSLSAHPTGFVGGYTF
TRBD2 TRBV6-2/TRBV6-3 few CASSPAGLAENTDTQYF
TRBD1 TRBV5-6 - CASSPGQGANQPQHF
- TRBV4-1 - CASSQESQAYEQYF
- TRBV7-3 - CASRSPGQATGELFF
- TRBV19 - CASSIEGARTGELFF
- TRBV6-2/TRBV6-3 - CASSYGQVGNEQFF
TRBD2 TRBV11-1 - CASTPGTRSTDTQYF
- TRBV7-8 - CASSYLSGYEAFF
- TRBV7-3 - CASSLRGHPNEQYF
TRBD2 TRBV9 - CASSGGLGVAGTLDTQYF
TRBD1 TRBV9 - CASSVRSQGRDTQYF